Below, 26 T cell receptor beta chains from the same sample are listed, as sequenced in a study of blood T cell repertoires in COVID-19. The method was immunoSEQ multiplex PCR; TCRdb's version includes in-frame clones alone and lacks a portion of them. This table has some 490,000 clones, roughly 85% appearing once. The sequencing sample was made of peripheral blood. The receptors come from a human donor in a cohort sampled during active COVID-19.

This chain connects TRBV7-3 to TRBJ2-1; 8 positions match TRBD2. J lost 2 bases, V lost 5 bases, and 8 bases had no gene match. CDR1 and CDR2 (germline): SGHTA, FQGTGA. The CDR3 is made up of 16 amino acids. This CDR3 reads CASSLEAGVPYNEQFF. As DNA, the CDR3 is TGTGCCAGCAGCCTAGAAGCGGGAGTTCCCTACAATGAGCAGTTCTTC.

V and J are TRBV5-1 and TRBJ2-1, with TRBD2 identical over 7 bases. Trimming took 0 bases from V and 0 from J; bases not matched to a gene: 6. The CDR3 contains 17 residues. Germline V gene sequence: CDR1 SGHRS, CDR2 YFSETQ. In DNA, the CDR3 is TGCGCCAGCAGCTTGGCCGGCGGGAGCAGCTCCTACAATGAGCAGTTCTTC. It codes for CASSLAGGSSSYNEQFF.

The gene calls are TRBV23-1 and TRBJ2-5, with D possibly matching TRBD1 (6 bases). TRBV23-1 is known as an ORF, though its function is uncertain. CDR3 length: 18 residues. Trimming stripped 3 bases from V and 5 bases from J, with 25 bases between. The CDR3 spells CASSQYQVPGHYPETQYF. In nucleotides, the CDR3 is TGCGCCAGCAGTCAGTATCAGGTCCCGGGACACTATCCCGAGACCCAGTACTTC.

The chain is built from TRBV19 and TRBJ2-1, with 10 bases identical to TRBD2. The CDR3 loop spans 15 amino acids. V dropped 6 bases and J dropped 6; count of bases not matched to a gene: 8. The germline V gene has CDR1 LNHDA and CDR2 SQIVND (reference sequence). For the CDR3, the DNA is TGTGCCAGTAGGAAGACTAGCGGGCAGGGCAATGAGCAGTTCTTC. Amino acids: CASRKTSGQGNEQFF.

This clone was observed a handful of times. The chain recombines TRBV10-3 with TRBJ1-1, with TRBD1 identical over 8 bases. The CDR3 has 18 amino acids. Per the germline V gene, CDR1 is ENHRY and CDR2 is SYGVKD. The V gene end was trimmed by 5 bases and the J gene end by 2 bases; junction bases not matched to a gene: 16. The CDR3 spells CAISIYDVQGAFNTEAFF. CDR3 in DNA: TGTGCCATCAGTATCTACGACGTGCAGGGGGCTTTTAACACTGAAGCTTTCTTT.

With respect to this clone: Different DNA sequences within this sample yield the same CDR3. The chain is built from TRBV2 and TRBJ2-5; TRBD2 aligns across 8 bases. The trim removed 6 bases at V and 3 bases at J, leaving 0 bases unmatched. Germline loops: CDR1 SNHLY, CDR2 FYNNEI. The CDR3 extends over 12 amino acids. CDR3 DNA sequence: TGTGCCAGCAGGGGACTAGAAGAGACCCAGTACTTC. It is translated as CASRGLEETQYF.

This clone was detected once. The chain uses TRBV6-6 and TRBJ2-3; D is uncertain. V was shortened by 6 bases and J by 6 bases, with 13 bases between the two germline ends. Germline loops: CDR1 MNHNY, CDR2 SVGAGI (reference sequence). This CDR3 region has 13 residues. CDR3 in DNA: TGTGCCAGCAGAACACCCGAGAGGGATACGCAGTATTTT. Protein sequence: CASRTPERDTQYF.

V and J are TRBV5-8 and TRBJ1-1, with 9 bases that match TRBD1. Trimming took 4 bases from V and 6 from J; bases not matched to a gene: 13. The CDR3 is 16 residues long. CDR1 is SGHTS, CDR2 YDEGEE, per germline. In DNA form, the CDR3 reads TGTGCCAGCAGCCGCGATTGGGGGACAGGGACTCCTGAAGCTTTCTTT. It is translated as CASSRDWGTGTPEAFF.

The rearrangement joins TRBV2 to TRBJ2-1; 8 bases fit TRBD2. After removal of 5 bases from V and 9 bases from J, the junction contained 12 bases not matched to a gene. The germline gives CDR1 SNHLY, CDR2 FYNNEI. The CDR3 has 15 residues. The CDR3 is CASSISGGPLGEQFF. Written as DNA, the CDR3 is TGTGCCAGCAGTATATCGGGAGGGCCGTTGGGTGAGCAGTTCTTC.

CDR3 amino acids: CASSPARGTEAFF. Here the CDR3 DNA reads TGTGCCAGTAGCCCCGCCAGGGGTACTGAAGCTTTCTTT. The chain combines TRBV19 with TRBJ1-1; weak D call: TRBD1 (6 bases). The germline V and J ends were trimmed by 6 bases and 5 bases, with 13 bases remaining between them. This CDR3 is 13 amino acids long. CDR1 LNHDA and CDR2 SQIVND come from the germline V gene (reference sequence). Full variable domain (rest looked up from reference TRBV19 and TRBJ1-1): DGGITQSPKYLFRKEGQNVTLSCEQNLNHDAMYWYRQDPGQGLRLIYYSQIVNDFQKGDIAEGYSVSREKKESFPLTVTSAQKNPTAFYLCASSPARGTEAFFGQGTRLTVV.

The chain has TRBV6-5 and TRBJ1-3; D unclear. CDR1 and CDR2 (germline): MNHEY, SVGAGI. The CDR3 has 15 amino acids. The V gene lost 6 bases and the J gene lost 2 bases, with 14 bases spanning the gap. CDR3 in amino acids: CASSPVRVPGNTIYF. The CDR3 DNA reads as TGTGCCAGCAGCCCCGTTCGGGTCCCTGGAAACACCATATATTTT.

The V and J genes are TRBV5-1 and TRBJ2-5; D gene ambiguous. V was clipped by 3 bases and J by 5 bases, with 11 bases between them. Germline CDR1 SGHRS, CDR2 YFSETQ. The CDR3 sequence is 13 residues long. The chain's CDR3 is CASSSDNRETQYF. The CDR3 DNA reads TGCGCCAGCAGCTCTGACAATAGGGAGACCCAGTACTTC. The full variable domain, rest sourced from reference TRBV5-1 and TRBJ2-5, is KAGVTQTPRYLIKTRGQQVTLSCSPISGHRSVSWYQQTPGQGLQFLFEYFSETQRNKGNFPGRFSGRQFSNSRSEMNVSTLELGDSALYLCASSSDNRETQYFGPGTRLLVL.

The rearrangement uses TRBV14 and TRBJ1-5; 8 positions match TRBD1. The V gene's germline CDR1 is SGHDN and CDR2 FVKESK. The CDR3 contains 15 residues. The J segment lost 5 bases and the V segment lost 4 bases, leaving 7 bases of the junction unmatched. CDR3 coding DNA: TGTGCCAGCAGCCTGCGGACAGGGAAGGATCAGCCCCAGCATTTT. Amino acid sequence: CASSLRTGKDQPQHF.

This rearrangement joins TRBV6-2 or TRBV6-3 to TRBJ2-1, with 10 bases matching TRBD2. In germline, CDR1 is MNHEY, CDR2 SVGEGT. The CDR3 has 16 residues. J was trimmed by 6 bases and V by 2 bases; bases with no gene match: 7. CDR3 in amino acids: CASSYLQASGSNEQFF. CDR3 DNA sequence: TGTGCCAGCAGTTACCTTCAAGCTAGCGGGAGCAATGAGCAGTTCTTC.

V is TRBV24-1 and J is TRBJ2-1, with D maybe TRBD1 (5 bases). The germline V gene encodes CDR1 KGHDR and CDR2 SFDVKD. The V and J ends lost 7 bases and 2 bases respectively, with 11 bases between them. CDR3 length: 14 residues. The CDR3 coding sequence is TGTGCCACCAGCCCCGACAGCCCCTACAATGAGCAGTTCTTC. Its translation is CATSPDSPYNEQFF.

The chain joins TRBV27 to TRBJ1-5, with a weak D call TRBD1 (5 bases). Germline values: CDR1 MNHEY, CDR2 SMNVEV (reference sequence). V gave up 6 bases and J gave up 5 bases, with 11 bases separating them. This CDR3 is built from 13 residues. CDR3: CASRGGVHQPQHF. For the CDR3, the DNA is TGTGCCAGCAGGGGGGGGGTGCATCAGCCCCAGCATTTT.

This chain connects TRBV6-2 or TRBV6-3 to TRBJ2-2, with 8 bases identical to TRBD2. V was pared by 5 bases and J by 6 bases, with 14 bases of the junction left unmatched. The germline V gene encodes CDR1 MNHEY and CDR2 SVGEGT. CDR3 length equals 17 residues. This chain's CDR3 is CASSRGVAGIRPGELFF. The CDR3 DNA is TGTGCCAGCAGTAGAGGGGTAGCGGGAATCCGTCCCGGGGAGCTGTTTTTT.

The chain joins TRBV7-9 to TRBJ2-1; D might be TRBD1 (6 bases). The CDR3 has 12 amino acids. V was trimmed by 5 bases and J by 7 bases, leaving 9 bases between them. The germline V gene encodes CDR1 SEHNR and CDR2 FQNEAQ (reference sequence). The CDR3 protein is CASSLGTNEQFF. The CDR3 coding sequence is TGTGCCAGCAGCCTAGGGACAAATGAGCAGTTCTTC.

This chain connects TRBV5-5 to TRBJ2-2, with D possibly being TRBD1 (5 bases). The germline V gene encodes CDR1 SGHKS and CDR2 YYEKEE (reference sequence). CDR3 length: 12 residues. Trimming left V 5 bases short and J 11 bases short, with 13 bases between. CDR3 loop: CASRARAGELFF. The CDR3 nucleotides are TGTGCCAGCAGGGCCAGGGCTGGTGAGCTGTTTTTT.

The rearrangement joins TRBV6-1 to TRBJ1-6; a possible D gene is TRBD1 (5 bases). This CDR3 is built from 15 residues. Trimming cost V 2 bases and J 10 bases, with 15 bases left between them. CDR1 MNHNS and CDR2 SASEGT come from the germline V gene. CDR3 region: CASSERAGSGSPLHF. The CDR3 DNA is TGTGCCAGCAGTGAACGAGCAGGGTCTGGATCACCCCTCCACTTT.

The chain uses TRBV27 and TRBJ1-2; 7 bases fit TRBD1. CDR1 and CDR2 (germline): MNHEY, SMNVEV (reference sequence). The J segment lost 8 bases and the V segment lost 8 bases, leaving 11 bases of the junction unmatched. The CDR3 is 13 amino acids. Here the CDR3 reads CASGETGRVGYTF. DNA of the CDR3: TGTGCCAGCGGGGAGACAGGGCGCGTCGGCTACACCTTC.

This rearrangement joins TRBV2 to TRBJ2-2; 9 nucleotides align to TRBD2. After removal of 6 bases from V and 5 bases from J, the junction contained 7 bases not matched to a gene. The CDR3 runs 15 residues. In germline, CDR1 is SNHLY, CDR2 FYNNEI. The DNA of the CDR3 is TGTGCCAGCAGCGTAGCGGGAGAGCGGACCGGGGAGCTGTTTTTT. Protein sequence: CASSVAGERTGELFF.

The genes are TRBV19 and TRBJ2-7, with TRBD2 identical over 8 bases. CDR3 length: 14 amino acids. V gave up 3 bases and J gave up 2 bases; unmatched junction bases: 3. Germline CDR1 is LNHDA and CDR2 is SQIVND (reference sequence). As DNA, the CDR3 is TGTGCCAGTAGTATCGCGGGAGGCGCCTACGAGCAGTACTTC. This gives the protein CASSIAGGAYEQYF.

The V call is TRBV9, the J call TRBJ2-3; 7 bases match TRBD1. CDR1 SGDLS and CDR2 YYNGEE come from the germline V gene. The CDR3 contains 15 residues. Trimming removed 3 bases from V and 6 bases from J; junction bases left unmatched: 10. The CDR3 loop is CASSEGRGRGDTQYF. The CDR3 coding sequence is TGTGCCAGCAGCGAGGGTAGGGGGCGCGGCGATACGCAGTATTTT.

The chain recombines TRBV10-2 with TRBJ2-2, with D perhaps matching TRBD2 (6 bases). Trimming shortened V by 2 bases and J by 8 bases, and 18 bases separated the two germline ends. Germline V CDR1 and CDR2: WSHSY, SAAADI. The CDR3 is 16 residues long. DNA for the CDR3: TGCGCCAGCAGTGAGATAGCGGATACTACATGGGGGGAGCTGTTTTTT. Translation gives CASSEIADTTWGELFF.

The CDR3 here is CASSFSGGDTEAFF. The CDR3 bases are TGCGCCAGCAGCTTCTCTGGGGGGGACACTGAAGCTTTCTTT. The chain joins TRBV5-1 to TRBJ1-1; D perhaps matches TRBD1 (5 bases). Germline CDR1 SGHRS, CDR2 YFSETQ. V was pared by 2 bases and J by 3 bases, with 11 bases between. The CDR3 has 14 amino acids.